The clone carrying this T cell receptor (beta chain) was seen just once. The target antigen is unknown. This entry is derived from a study of T cell clonotyping in hematopoietic cell transplantation. Study conclusions and caveats: Recipient TCR diversity dropped after transplant; expanded clonotypes rose from day 30 to 180. Graft donor and pretransplant recipient Inverse Simpson Index values predicted broader posttransplant TCR diversity.

TCRdb keeps only in-frame clones here, not all; method: immunoSEQ multiplex PCR. The sample lists about 9,400 clones, about 75% occurring once. The CDR3 sequence is 15 residues long. CDR1 SGHAT and CDR2 FQNNGV come from the germline V gene. Trimming removed 5 bases at V and 0 bases at J, with 13 bases between. Samples: about 28 days before transplant, then days 30, 100 and 180 after. The chain uses TRBV11-2 and TRBJ1-1; unclear D gene. This TCR came from a male patient aged 35-50 years who had an allogeneic stem cell transplant from a related donor, so the T cells may come from the graft donor. Some clones in this sample may be carry-over from other donors' samples. The sequencing here drew on PBMCs, taken 180 days after allogeneic stem cell transplant. The CDR3 region is CASSPIKTVNTEAFF. The CDR3 DNA follows: TGTGCCAGCAGCCCAATTAAAACAGTGAACACTGAAGCTTTCTTT.